The clone carrying this T cell receptor beta chain was recorded at least ten times. The data stem from a study of neurological immune-mediated disorders. TCRdb processed the 5' RACE reads anew with MiXCR; each CDR3 protein has one entry. The sample carries just under 20,000 distinct CDR3 sequences, roughly 7.5% recorded once. Germline V CDR1 and CDR2: MNHNS, SASEGT. The CDR3 runs to 15 residues. J lost 5 bases, V lost 4 bases, and 9 bases had no gene match. The material sequenced was CD8+ T cells from blood. This receptor was identified in a woman between 25 and 40 years old with HTLV-1-associated myelopathy (HAM/TSP). The chain uses TRBV6-1 and TRBJ2-7; 9 positions match TRBD1. DNA of the CDR3: TGTGCCAGCAGTGCCAGGGACAGGGTCATCGACGAGCAGTACTTC. This encodes CASSARDRVIDEQYF.